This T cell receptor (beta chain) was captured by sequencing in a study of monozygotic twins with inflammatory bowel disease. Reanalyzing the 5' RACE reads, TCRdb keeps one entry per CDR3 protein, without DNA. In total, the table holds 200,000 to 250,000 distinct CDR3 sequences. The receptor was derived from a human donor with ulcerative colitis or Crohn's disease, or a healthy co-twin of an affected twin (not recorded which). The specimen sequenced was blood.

This CDR3 reads CASSSGLNEQFF. The chain joins TRBV5-6 to TRBJ2-1; absent DNA, TCRdb's TRBD2 call cannot be checked. The CDR3 sequence is 12 residues long. Germline V gives CDR1 SGHDT, CDR2 YYEEEE.